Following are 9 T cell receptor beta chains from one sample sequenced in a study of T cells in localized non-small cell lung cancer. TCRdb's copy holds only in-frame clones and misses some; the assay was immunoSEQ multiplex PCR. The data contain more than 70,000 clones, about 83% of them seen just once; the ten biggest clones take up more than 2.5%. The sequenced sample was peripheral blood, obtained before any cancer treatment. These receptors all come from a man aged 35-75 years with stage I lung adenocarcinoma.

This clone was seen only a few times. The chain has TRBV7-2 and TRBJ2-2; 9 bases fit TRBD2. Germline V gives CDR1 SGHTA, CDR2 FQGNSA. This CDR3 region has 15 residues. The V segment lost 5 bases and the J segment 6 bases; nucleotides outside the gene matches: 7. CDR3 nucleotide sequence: TGTGCCAGCAGCCGTAGCGGGAGTGGTCCCGGGGAGCTGTTTTTT. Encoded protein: CASSRSGSGPGELFF. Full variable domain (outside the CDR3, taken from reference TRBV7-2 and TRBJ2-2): GAGVSQSPSNKVTEKGKDVELRCDPISGHTALYWYRQSLGQGLEFLIYFQGNSAPDKSGLPSDRFSAERTGGSVSTLTIQRTQQEDSAVYLCASSRSGSGPGELFFGEGSRLTVL.

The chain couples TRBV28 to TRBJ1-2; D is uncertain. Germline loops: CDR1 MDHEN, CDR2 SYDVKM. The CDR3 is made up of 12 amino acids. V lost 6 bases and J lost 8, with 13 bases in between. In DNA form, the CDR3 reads TGTGCCAGCAGGACCTCCCAAGGAGGCTACACCTTC. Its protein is CASRTSQGGYTF.

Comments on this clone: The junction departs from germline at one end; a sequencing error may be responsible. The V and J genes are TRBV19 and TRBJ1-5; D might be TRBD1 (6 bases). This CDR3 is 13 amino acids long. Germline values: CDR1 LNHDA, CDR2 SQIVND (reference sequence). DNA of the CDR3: TGTGCCAGTACCGAGACAGGCTATCAACCCCAGCATTTT. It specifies CASTETGYQPQHF.

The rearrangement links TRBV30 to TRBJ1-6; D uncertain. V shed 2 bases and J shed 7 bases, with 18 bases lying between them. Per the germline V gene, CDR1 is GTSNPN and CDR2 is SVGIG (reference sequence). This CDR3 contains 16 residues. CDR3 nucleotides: TGTGCCTGGAGTTCGGGGTACGCCAGCTGGAATTCACCCCTCCACTTT. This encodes CAWSSGYASWNSPLHF.

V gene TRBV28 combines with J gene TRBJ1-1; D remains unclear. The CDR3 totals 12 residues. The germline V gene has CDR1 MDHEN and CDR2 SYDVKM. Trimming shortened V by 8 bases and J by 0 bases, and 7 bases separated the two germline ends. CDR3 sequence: CASHSMNTEAFF. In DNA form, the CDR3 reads TGTGCCAGCCACAGCATGAACACTGAAGCTTTCTTT.

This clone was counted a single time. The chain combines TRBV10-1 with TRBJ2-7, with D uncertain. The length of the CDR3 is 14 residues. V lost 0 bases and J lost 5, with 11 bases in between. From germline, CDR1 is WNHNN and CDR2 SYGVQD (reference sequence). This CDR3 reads CASSESGFRNEQYF. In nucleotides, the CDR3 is TGCGCCAGCAGTGAGTCGGGGTTTCGGAACGAGCAGTACTTC.

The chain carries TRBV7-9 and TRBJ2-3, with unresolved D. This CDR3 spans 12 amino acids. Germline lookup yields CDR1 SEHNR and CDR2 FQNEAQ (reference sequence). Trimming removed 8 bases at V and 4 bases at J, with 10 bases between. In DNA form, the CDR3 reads TGTGCCAGCGTTAAAGGTGCAGATACGCAGTATTTT. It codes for CASVKGADTQYF.

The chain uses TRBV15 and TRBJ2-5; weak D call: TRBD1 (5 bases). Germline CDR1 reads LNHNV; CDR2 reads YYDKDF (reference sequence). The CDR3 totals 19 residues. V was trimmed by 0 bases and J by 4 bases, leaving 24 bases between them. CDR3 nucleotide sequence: TGTGCCACCAGCAGAGATAGACCTAAAATGACAGACAGAACAGAGACCCAGTACTTC. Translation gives CATSRDRPKMTDRTETQYF.

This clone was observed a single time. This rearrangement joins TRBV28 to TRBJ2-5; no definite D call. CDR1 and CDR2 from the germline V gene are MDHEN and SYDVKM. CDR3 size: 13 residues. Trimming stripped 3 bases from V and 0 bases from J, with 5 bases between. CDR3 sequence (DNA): TGTGCCAGCAGTTTGGTCTACCAAGAGACCCAGTACTTC. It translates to CASSLVYQETQYF.